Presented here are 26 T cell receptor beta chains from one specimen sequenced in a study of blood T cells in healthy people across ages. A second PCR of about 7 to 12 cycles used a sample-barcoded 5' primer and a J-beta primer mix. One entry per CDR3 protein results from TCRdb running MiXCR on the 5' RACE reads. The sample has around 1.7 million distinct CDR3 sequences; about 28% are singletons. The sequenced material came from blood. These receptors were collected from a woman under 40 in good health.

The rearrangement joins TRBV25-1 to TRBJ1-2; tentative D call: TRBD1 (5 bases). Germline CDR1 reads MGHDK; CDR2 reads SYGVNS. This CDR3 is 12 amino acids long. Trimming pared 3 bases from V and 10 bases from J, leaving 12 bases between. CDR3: CASSEIGHLYTF. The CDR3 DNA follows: TGTGCCAGCAGTGAGATCGGACATCTCTACACCTTC.

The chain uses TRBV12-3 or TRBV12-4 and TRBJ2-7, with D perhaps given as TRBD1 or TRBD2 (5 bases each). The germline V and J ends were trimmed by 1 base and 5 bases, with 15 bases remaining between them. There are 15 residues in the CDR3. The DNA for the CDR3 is TGTGCCAGCAGTTTAGGCGTAGGGGAGAGAGACGAGCAGTACTTC. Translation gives CASSLGVGERDEQYF.

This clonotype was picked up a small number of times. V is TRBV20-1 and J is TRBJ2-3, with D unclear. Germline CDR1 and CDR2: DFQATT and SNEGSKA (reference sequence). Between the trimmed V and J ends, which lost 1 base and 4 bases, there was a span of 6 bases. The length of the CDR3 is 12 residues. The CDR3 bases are TGCAGTGCTAGAGTCCCGGCAGATACGCAGTATTTT. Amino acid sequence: CSARVPADTQYF.

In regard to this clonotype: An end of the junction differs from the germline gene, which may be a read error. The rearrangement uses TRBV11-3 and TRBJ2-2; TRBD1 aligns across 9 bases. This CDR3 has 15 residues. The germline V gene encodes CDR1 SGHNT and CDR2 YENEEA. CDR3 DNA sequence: TGTGCCAGCAGCTTCGGACAGGGGCGCACCGGGGAGTTGTTTTTT. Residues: CASSFGQGRTGELFF. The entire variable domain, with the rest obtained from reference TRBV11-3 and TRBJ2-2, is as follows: EAGVVQSPRYKIIEKKQPVAFWCNPISGHNTLYWYLQNLGQGPELLIRYENEEAVDDSQLPKDRFSAERLKGVDSTLKIQPAELGDSAVYLCASSFGQGRTGELFFGEGSRLTVL.

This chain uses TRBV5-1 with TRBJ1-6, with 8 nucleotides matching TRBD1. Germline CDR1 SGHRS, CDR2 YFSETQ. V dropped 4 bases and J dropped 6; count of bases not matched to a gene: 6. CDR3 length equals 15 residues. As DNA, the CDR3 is TGCGCCAGCAGCCCCCGACAGGGGATTAATTCACCCCTCCACTTT. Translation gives CASSPRQGINSPLHF.

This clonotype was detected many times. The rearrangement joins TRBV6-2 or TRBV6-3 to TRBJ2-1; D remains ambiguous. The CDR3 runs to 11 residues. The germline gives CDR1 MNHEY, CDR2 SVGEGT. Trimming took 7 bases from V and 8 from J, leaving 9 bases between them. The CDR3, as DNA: TGTGCCAGCACCCATTTGGATGAGCAGTTCTTC. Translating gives CASTHLDEQFF.

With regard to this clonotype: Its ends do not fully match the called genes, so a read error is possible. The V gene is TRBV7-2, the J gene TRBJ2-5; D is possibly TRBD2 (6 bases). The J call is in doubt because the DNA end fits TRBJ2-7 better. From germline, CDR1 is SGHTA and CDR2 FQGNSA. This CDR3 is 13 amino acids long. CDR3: CASSVAVDYEQYF. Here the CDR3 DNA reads TGTGCCAGCAGCGTAGCGGTTGACTACGAGCAGTACTTC.

The CDR3 DNA reads TGTGCCAGCTCACCACCAGTCAGGGGCTCCTACGAGCAGTACTTC. It encodes CASSPPVRGSYEQYF. The chain employs TRBV18 and TRBJ2-7; D might be TRBD1 (6 bases). Trimming took off 0 bases at V and 0 bases at J, with 9 bases between the two ends. The CDR3 covers 15 residues. Germline-derived CDR1 and CDR2 are KGHSH and LQKENI. The full variable domain, rest sourced from reference TRBV18 and TRBJ2-7, is NAGVMQNPRHLVRRRGQEARLRCSPMKGHSHVYWYRQLPEEGLKFMVYLQKENIIDESGMPKERFSAEFPKEGPSILRIQQVVRGDSAAYFCASSPPVRGSYEQYFGPGTRLTVT.

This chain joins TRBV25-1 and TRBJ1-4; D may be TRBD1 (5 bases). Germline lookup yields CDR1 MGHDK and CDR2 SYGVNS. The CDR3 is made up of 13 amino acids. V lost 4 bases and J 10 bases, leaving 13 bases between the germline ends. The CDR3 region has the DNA TGTGCCAGCAGTGTCGGAGGGGCTGGAAAACTGTTTTTT. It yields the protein CASSVGGAGKLFF.

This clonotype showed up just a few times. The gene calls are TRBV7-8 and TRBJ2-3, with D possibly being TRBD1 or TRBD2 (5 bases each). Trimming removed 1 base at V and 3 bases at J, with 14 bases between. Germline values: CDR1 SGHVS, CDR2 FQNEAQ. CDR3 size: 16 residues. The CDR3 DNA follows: TGTGCCAGCAGCTTAGATGGCCAGGGAGAGACAGATACGCAGTATTTT. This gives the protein CASSLDGQGETDTQYF.

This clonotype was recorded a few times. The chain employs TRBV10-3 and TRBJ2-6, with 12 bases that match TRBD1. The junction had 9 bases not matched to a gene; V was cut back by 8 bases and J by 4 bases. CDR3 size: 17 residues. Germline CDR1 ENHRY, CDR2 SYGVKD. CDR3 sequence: CAIGRDRGLGGANVLTF. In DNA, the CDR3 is TGTGCCATCGGAAGGGACAGGGGGCTGGGCGGGGCCAACGTCCTGACTTTC.

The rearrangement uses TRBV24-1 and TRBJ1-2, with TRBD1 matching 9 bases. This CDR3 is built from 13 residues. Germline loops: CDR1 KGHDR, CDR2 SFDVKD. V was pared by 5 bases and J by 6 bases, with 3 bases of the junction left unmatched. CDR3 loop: CATSGRQGDGYTF. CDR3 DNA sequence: TGTGCCACCAGTGGCAGACAGGGGGATGGCTACACCTTC.

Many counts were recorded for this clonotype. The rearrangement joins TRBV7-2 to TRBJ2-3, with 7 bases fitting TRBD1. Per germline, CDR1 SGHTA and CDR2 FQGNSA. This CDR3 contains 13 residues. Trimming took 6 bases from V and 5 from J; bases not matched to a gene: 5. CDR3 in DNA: TGTGCCAGCAGGGCCTCAGGGGGAGATACGCAGTATTTT. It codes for CASRASGGDTQYF. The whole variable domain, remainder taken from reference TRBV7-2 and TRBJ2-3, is GAGVSQSPSNKVTEKGKDVELRCDPISGHTALYWYRQSLGQGLEFLIYFQGNSAPDKSGLPSDRFSAERTGGSVSTLTIQRTQQEDSAVYLCASRASGGDTQYFGPGTRLTVL.

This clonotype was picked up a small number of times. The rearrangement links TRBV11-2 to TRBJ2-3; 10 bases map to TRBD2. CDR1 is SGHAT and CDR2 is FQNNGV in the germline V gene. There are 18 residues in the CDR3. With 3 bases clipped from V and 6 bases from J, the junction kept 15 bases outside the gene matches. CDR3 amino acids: CASSLVAGGDTPFDTQYF. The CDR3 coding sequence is TGTGCCAGCAGCTTGGTAGCGGGGGGCGATACTCCCTTTGATACGCAGTATTTT.

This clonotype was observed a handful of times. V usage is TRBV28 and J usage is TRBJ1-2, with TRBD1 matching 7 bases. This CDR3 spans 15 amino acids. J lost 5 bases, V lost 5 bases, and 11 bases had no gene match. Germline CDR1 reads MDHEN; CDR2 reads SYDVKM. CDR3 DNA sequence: TGTGCCAGCAGTCCACCGACAGGGTCCAATTATGGCTACACCTTC. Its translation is CASSPPTGSNYGYTF.

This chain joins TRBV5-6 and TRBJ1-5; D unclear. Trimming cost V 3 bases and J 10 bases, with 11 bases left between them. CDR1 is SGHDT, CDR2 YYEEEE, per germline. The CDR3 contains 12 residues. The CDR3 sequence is CASSWETLPQHF. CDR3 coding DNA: TGTGCCAGCAGCTGGGAGACTTTACCCCAGCATTTT.

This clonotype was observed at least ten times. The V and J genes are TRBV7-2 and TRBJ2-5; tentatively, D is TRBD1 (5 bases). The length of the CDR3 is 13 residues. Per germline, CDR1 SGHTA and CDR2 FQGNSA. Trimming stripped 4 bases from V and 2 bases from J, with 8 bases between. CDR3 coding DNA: TGTGCCAGCAGCTATAGACAGCAAGAGACCCAGTACTTC. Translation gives CASSYRQQETQYF. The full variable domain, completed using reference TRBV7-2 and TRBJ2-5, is GAGVSQSPSNKVTEKGKDVELRCDPISGHTALYWYRQSLGQGLEFLIYFQGNSAPDKSGLPSDRFSAERTGGSVSTLTIQRTQQEDSAVYLCASSYRQQETQYFGPGTRLLVL.

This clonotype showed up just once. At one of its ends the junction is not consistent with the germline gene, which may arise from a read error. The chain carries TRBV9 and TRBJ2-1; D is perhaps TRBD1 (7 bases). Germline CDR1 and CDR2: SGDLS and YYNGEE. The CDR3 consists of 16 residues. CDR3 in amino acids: CANSPAGQLSLNEQFF. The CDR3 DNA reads TGTGCCAACAGCCCGGCGGGACAGCTTAGCCTCAATGAGCAGTTCTTC.

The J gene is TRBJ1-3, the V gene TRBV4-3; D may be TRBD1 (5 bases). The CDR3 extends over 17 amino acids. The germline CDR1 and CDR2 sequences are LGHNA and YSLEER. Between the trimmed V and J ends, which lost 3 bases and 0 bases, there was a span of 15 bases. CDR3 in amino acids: CASSQITGSSSGNTIYF. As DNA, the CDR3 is TGCGCCAGCAGCCAGATTACAGGCAGTAGCTCTGGAAACACCATATATTTT.

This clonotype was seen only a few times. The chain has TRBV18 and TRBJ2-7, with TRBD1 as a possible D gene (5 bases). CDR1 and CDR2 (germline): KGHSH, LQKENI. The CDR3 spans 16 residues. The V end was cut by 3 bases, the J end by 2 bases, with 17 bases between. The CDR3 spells CASSPRPPTVTYEQYF. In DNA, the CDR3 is TGTGCCAGCTCACCCAGGCCACCGACAGTAACCTACGAGCAGTACTTC.

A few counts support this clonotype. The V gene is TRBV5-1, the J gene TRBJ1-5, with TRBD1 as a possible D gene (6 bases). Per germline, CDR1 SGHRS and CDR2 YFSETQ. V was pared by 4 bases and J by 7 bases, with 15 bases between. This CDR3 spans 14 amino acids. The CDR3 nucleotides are TGCGCCAGCAGCCACGGGTTGGGGGCCCAGCCCCAGCATTTT. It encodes CASSHGLGAQPQHF. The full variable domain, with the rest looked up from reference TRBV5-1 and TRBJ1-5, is KAGVTQTPRYLIKTRGQQVTLSCSPISGHRSVSWYQQTPGQGLQFLFEYFSETQRNKGNFPGRFSGRQFSNSRSEMNVSTLELGDSALYLCASSHGLGAQPQHFGDGTRLSIL.

CDR3 loop: CAGTSGRLYEQYF. CDR3 sequence (DNA): TGTGCCGGAACTAGCGGGAGACTCTACGAGCAGTACTTC. J is TRBJ2-7 and V is TRBV3-1, with TRBD2 matching over 11 bases. The V and J ends lost 11 bases and 3 bases, in that order; junction bases with no gene match: 6. The germline gives CDR1 LGHDT, CDR2 YNNKEL (reference sequence). The CDR3 loop spans 13 amino acids.

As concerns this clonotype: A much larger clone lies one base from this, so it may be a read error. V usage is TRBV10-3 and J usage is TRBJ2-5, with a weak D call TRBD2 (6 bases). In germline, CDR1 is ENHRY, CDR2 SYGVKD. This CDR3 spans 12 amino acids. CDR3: CAISGGVETRYF. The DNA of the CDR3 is TGTGCCATCAGTGGCGGGGTGGAGACCCGGTACTTC.

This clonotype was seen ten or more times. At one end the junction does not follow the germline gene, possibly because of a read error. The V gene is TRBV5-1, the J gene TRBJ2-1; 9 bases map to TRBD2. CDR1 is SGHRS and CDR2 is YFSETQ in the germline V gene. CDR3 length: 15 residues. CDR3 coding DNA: TGTGCCAGCAGCTTAGCGCTAGCGGGGAACAATGAGCAGTTCTTC. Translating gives CASSLALAGNNEQFF.

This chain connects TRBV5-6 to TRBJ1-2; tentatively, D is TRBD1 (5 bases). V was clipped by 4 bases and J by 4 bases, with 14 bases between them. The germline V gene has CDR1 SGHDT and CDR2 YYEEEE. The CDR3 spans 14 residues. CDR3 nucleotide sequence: TGTGCCAGCAGCCGGGCCCTGAGGGGCTATGGCTACACCTTC. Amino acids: CASSRALRGYGYTF.

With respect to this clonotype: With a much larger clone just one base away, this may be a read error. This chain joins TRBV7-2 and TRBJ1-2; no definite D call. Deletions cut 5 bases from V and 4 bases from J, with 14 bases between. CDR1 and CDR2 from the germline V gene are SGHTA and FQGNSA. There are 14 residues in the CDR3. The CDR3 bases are TGTGCCAGCAGCCCTCCTAGGACGGTCTATGGCTACACCTTC. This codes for CASSPPRTVYGYTF. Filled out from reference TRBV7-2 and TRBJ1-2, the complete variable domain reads GAGVSQSPSNKVTEKGKDVELRCDPISGHTALYWYRQSLGQGLEFLIYFQGNSAPDKSGLPSDRFSAERTGGSVSTLTIQRTQQEDSAVYLCASSPPRTVYGYTFGSGTRLTVV.